This TCR beta chain was sequenced in a study of T cell responses to AZD1222 COVID-19 vaccine. Study details: Second-dose intervals of approximately 4 or approximately 12 weeks were pooled.

The CDR3 contains 14 residues. CDR1 SGHNT and CDR2 YYREEE come from the germline V gene (reference sequence). Trimming took off 1 base at V and 4 bases at J, with 11 bases between the two ends. The data were produced by immunoSEQ multiplex PCR, yet TCRdb's version contains in-frame clones alone and is incomplete. The sample lists 95,000 to 110,000 clones; roughly nine tenths were seen once. The chain combines TRBV5-4 with TRBJ1-2, with D perhaps TRBD1 (5 bases). This receptor was taken from an adult in good health. Material: peripheral blood, obtained on day 0 of AZD1222 vaccination. CDR3: CASSLPGSGYGYTF. CDR3 in DNA: TGTGCCAGCAGCTTGCCAGGGTCGGGCTATGGCTACACCTTC.